The subject of this entry is one TCR beta chain. Its matching antigen is unknown. This sample was included in a study of cytomegalovirus exposure and HLA in healthy donors. Study-wide points: There were several of the most significant clusters that appeared linked to common viral pathogens in a later analysis. TCR beta V- and J-gene trimming was later associated with a missense DCLRE1C variant. CMV serostatus was the only recorded immune exposure for donors. Both high specificity and high sensitivity reportedly marked the classifier's diagnosis of cytomegalovirus status.

Germline CDR1 is GTSNPN and CDR2 is SVGIG (reference sequence). V lost 4 bases, J lost 4 bases, and 17 bases lay in between. This CDR3 has 14 residues. The PCR used 60 Vbeta and 13 Jbeta primers. Some clones are missing from TCRdb's copy, which holds only in-frame ones; the method was immunoSEQ multiplex PCR. The sample lists 65,000 to 100,000 clones, around 75% seen once, with under 2.5% in the top ten. The source is a man aged 35 to 55 in good health and CMV-seronegative. The chain links TRBV30 to TRBJ2-7; possible D gene TRBD2, 5 bases. The sequencing sample was made of PBMCs. The CDR3 sequence is CAWKEAGSRYEQYF. As DNA, the CDR3 is TGTGCCTGGAAGGAGGCAGGATCCCGTTACGAGCAGTACTTC.